The rows below give T cell receptor beta chains drawn from one sample of a study of T cell repertoires in cytomegalovirus infection. These receptors have no known antigen. Using its own MiXCR run on the reads, TCRdb lists one record per CDR3 protein. The table lists about 470,000 distinct CDR3 sequences, approximately 46% of them singletons, with 43% in the top ten. Material: cultured PBMCs, obtained from culture after CMV antigen stimulation. These receptors all come from a human donor in good health (CMV status not recorded). Some clones in this sample may be carry-over from other donors' samples. The CDR3 runs from the conserved cysteine through the conserved F or W. The order of the fields is clone size, CDR3 length, D gene, V gene, J gene, CDR3 DNA, CDR3 protein. D genes are given only for firm matches. The size field is filled for only some rows; it gives once, few, many or a size class.

size: NA
length: 14
D: NA
V: TRBV10-3
J: TRBJ1-5
DNA: TGTGCCATCAGTGAGGGGGATGTGAGGTCGTCCCAGCATTTT
CDR3: CAISEGDVRSSQHF

size: NA
length: 16
D: NA
V: TRBV4-2
J: TRBJ1-6
DNA: TGTGCCAGCAGCCCCCAAAGGGCGCAGGGCAGGCCACCCCTCCACTTT
CDR3: CASSPQRAQGRPPLHF

size: NA
length: 15
D: TRBD1
V: TRBV18
J: TRBJ1-2
DNA: TGTGCCAGCTCACCCGGGACAGGGCTTAACTATGGCTACACCTTC
CDR3: CASSPGTGLNYGYTF

size: NA
length: 17
D: NA
V: TRBV7-9
J: TRBJ1-6
DNA: TGTGCCAGCGCCCCCCCCCCGGGACGGGGAATTGATTCACCCCTCCACTTT
CDR3: CASAPPPGRGIDSPLHF

size: NA
length: 15
D: TRBD2
V: TRBV7-2
J: TRBJ2-2
DNA: TGTGCCAGCAGCCTAAGCGGGAGGAGGTCCGGGGAGCTGTCTTTT
CDR3: CASSLSGRRSGELSF

size: many
length: 14
D: TRBD1
V: TRBV7-2
J: TRBJ2-7
DNA: TGTGCCAGCAGCTTGGGGGACAGCTCCTACGAGCAGTACTTC
CDR3: CASSLGDSSYEQYF

size: NA
length: 15
D: TRBD2
V: TRBV7-2
J: TRBJ2-1
DNA: TGTGCCAGCAGCGACCTAGCGGGGGCCTACAATGAGCAGTTCTTC
CDR3: CASSDLAGAYNEQFF

size: few
length: 13
D: NA
V: TRBV6-5
J: TRBJ1-1
DNA: TGTGCCAGCAGATGGACAGAGGGCACTGAAGCTTTCTTT
CDR3: CASRWTEGTEAFF

size: NA
length: 15
D: NA
V: TRBV4-1
J: TRBJ1-1
DNA: TGCGCCAGCAGCACCCGTGAGAGGGGAAACACTGAAGCTTTCTTT
CDR3: CASSTRERGNTEAFF

size: NA
length: 16
D: NA
V: TRBV27
J: TRBJ1-2
DNA: TGTGCCAGCAGACCCAAGTGGGCCGTCGGGGGTTATGGCTACACCTTC
CDR3: CASRPKWAVGGYGYTF

size: few
length: 16
D: TRBD2
V: TRBV7-2
J: TRBJ2-1
DNA: TGTGCCAGCAGCTCCCGCAGCGGGAGGGTCTACAATGAGCAGTTCTTC
CDR3: CASSSRSGRVYNEQFF

size: NA
length: 18
D: NA
V: TRBV4-2
J: TRBJ1-3
DNA: TGTGCCAGCAGCCAAGATCACCCGGGGGGGACCTCTGGAAACACCATATATTTT
CDR3: CASSQDHPGGTSGNTIYF

size: NA
length: 15
D: NA
V: TRBV5-1
J: TRBJ1-3
DNA: TGCGCCAGCCGCCGGGGGGTCATCGACGGAAACACCATATATTTT
CDR3: CASRRGVIDGNTIYF